The clone carrying this T cell receptor (beta chain) occurred a few times. What it binds is not known. The data originate from a study of memory CD4+ T cells and cytomegalovirus serostatus. The sort gate was single viable CD3+CD4+CD8-CD45RO+ cells for memory CD4+ T cells. Total CD4+ T cells were enriched by CD4 positive selection. Study-wide results and limits: CD4+ memory repertoires contained about two fifths of the roughly 160 reported CMV TCRbeta sequences.

Per the authors' pipeline: Out-of-frame sequences were removed, leaving 2 million to 2.5 million distinct TCRbeta sequences. Generated by immunoSEQ multiplex PCR, the TCRdb table keeps only in-frame clones and is missing some. The V and J calls and clone size come from that table; D and trimming were worked out from the DNA. In the table there are some 30,000 clones, approximately 72% of which are singletons. CDR3 length: 13 residues. The V end was cut by 0 bases, the J end by 8 bases, with 7 bases between. Germline V gives CDR1 ENHRY, CDR2 SYGVKD. The source is an adult in good health and CMV-seronegative. Some clones in this sample may be carry-over from other donors' samples. The chain has TRBV10-3 and TRBJ1-4; no firm D call. Sequencing used memory CD4+ T cells from blood. Here the CDR3 reads CAISESTMEKLFF. CDR3 DNA sequence: TGTGCCATCAGTGAGTCAACAATGGAAAAACTGTTTTTT.